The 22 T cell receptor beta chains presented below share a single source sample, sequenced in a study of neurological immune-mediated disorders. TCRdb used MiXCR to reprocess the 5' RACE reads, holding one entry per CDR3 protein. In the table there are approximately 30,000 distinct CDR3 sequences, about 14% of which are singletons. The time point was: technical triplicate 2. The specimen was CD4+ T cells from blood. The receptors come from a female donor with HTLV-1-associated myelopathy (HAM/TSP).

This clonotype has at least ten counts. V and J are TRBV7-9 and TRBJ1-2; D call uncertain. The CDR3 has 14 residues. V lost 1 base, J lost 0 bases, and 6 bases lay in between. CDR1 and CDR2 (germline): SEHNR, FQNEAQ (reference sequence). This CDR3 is CASSLGRSNYGYTF. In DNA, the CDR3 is TGTGCCAGCAGCTTAGGGCGGTCTAACTATGGCTACACCTTC.

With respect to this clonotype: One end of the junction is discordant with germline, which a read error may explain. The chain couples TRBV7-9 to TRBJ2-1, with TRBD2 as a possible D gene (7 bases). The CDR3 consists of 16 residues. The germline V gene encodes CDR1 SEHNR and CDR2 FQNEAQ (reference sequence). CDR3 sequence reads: CASSLEGGRAYNEQIF. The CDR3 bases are TGTGCCAGCAGCTTAGAAGGGGGGAGGGCCTACAATGAGCAGATCTTC.

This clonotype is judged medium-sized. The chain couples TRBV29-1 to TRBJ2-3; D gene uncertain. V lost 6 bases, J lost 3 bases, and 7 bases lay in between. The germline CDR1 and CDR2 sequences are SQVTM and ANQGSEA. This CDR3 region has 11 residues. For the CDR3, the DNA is TGCAGCGTGAAAATTACAGATACGCAGTATTTT. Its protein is CSVKITDTQYF.

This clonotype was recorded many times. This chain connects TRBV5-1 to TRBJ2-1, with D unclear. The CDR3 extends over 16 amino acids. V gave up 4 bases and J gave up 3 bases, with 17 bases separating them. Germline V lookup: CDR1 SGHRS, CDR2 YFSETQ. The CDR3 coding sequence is TGCGCCAGCAGCGCGCGGTCGGGTAAGCTCTACAATGAGCAGTTCTTC. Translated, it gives CASSARSGKLYNEQFF.

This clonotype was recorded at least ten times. The CDR3 coding sequence is TGTGCCAGCAGAAAAGCGGGGGGCCCATCCTACGAGCAGTACTTC. This codes for CASRKAGGPSYEQYF. The V call is TRBV12-3 or TRBV12-4, the J call TRBJ2-7, with 9 bases aligning to TRBD2. CDR3 length: 15 residues. V shed 6 bases and J 1 base; nucleotides not matched to a gene: 7.

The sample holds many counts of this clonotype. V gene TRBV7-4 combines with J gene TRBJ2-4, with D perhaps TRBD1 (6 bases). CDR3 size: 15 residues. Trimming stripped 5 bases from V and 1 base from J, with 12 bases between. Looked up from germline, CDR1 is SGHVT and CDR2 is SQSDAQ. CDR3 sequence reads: CASSQPQGAKNIQYF. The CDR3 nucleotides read TGTGCCAGCAGCCAACCTCAGGGGGCCAAAAACATTCAGTACTTC. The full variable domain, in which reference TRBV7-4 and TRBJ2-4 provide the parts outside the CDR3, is GAGVSQSPRYKVAKRGRDVALRCDSISGHVTLYWYRQTLGQGSEVLTYSQSDAQRDKSGRPSGRFSAERPERSVSTLKIQRTEQGDSAVYLCASSQPQGAKNIQYFGAGTRLSVL.

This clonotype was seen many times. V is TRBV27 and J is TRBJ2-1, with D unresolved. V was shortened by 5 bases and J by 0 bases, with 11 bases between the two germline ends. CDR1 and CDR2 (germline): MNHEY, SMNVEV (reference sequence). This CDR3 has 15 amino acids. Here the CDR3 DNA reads TGTGCCAGCAGTCGAAAGGGAAGCTCCTACAATGAGCAGTTCTTC. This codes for CASSRKGSSYNEQFF.

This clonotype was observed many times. The CDR3 region has the DNA TGCGCCAGCAGCAACAGGGGGTCCTATGGCTACACCTTC. Residues: CASSNRGSYGYTF. The chain links TRBV5-1 to TRBJ1-2; 8 bases are shared with TRBD1. CDR1 and CDR2 (germline): SGHRS, YFSETQ. V shed 4 bases and J 4 bases; nucleotides not matched to a gene: 3. The CDR3 runs 13 residues.

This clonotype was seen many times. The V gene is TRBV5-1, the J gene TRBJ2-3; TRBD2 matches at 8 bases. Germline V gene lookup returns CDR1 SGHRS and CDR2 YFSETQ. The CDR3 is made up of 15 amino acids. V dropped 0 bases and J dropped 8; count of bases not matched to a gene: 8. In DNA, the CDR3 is TGCGCCAGCAGCTTGGGATGGAGCGGGAGCAGTACGCAGTATTTT. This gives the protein CASSLGWSGSSTQYF.

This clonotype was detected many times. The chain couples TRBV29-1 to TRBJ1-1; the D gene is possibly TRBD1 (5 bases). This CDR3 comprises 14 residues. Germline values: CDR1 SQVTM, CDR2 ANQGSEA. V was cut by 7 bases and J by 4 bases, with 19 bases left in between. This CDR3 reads CSAGRKGGGTEAFF. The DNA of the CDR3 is TGCAGCGCCGGGAGGAAGGGTGGGGGCACTGAAGCTTTCTTT.

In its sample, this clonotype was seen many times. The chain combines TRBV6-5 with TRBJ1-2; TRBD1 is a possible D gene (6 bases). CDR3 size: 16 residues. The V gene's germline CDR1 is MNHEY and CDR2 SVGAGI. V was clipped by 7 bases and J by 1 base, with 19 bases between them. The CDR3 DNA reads TGTGCCAGCACCGTGTCGGACAGTCGGGGTAACTATGGCTACACCTTC. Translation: CASTVSDSRGNYGYTF.

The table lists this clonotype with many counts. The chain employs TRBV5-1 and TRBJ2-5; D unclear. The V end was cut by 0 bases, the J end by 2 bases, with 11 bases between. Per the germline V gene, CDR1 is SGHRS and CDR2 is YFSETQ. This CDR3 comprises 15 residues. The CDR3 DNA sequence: TGCGCCAGCAGCTTGGGCCTTGGGCTACAAGAGACCCAGTACTTC. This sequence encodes CASSLGLGLQETQYF.

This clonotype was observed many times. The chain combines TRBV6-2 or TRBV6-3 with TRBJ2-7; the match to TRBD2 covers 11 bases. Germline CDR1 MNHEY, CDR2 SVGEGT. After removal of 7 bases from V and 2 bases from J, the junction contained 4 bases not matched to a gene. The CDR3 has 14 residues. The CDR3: CASKTSGGTYEQYF. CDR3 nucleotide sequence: TGTGCCAGCAAAACTAGCGGGGGAACCTACGAGCAGTACTTC.

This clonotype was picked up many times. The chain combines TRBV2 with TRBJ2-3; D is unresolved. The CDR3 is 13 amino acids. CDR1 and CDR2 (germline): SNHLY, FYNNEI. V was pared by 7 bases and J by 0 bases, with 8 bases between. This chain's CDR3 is CASKGTSTDTQYF. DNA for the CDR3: TGTGCCAGCAAAGGAACTAGCACAGATACGCAGTATTTT.

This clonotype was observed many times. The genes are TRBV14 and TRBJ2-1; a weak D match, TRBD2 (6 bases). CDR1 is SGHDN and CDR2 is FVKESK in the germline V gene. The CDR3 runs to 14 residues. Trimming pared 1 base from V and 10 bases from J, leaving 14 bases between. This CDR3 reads CASSQGSAGREQFF. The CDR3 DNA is TGTGCCAGCAGCCAAGGTTCTGCGGGGCGCGAGCAGTTCTTC.

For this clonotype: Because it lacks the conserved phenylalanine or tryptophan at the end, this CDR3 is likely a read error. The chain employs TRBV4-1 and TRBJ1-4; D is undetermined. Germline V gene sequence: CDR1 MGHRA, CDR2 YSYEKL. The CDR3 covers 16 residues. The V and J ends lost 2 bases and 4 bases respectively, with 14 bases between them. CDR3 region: CASSQYVGSFNEKLFL. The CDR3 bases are TGCGCCAGCAGCCAATACGTGGGCAGTTTTAATGAAAAACTGTTTTTG.

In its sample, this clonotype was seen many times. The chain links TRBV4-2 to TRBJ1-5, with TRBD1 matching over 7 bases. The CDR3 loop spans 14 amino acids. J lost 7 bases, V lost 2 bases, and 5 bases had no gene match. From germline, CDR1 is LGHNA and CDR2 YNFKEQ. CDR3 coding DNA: TGTGCCAGCAGCCAATCGACAGGGTTACAGCCCCAGCATTTT. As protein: CASSQSTGLQPQHF.

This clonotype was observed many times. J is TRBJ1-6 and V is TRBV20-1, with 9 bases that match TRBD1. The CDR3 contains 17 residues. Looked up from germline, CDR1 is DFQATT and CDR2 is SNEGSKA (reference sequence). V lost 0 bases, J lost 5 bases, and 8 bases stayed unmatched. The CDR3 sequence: CSARDPRTGADNSPLHF. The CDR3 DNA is TGCAGTGCTAGAGATCCCAGGACAGGGGCCGATAATTCACCCCTCCACTTT.

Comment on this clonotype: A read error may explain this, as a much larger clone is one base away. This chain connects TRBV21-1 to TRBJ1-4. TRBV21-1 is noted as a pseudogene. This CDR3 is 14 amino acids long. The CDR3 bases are TGTGCCAGCACCAGAAACGCGACTCGTGAAAAACTGTTTTTT. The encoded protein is CASTRNATREKLFF.

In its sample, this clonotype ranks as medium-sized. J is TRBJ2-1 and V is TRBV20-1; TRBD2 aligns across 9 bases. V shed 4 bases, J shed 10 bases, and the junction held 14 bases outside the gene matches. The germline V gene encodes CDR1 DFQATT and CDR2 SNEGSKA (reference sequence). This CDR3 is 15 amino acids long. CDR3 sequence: CSAMRALGLAIEQFF. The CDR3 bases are TGCAGTGCTATGCGCGCTCTTGGACTAGCGATAGAGCAGTTCTTC.

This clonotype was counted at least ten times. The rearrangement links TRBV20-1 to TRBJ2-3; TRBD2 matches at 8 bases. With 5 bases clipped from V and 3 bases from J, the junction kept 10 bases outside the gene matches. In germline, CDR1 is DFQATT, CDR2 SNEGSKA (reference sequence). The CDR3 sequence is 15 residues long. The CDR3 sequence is CSAQHSGEITDTQYF. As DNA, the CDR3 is TGCAGTGCTCAACATAGCGGGGAGATTACAGATACGCAGTATTTT.

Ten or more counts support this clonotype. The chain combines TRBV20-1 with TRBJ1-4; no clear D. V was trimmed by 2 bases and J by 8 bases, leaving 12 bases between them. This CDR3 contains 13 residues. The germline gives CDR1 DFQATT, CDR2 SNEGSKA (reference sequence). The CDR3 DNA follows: TGCAGTGCTAGACCCCCCCGGGGAGAAAAACTGTTTTTT. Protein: CSARPPRGEKLFF.